The 9 T cell receptor beta chains in this list originate from one sample, sequenced in a study of T cells in Graves' hyperthyroidism and ophthalmopathy (dated by TCRdb to about 2019). The library was built by means of multiplex PCR. The reads were generated on an Illumina HiSeq 2000. TCR beta CDR3 regions were amplified from RNA transcripts. For the first round of RT-PCR on the TCR CDR3, the HTBI primer set was used together with the Qiagen OneStep RT-PCR kit. Clones were called with MiXCR by TCRdb after fastp trimmed the public reads at Q25, and only in-frame beta chains were retained. CDR3 protein duplicates are merged, each entry listing the most common genes and DNA. The sample table shows some 360,000 distinct CDR3 sequences, and roughly 13% are seen once. The top ten clonotypes cover 8% to 13% of the sample. Sequencing was done on a sample of blood. These receptors were collected from a woman aged 60-75 years with Graves' hyperthyroidism.

This clonotype was recorded at least ten times. The chain joins TRBV9 to TRBJ2-3; 8 positions match TRBD2. CDR1 and CDR2 from the germline V gene are SGDLS and YYNGEE. The CDR3 length is 15 residues. V lost 3 bases to trimming and J lost 6 bases; unmatched junction nucleotides: 9. CDR3 in amino acids: CASSASAGAVDTQYF. Written as DNA, the CDR3 is TGTGCCAGCAGCGCATCAGCGGGAGCGGTGGATACGCAGTATTTT.

V and J are TRBV6-2 or TRBV6-3 and TRBJ2-4; the D gene is possibly TRBD2 (6 bases). Germline V CDR1 and CDR2: MNHEY, SVGEGT. This CDR3 is 14 amino acids long. Trimming stripped 4 bases from V and 3 bases from J, with 10 bases between. The CDR3 sequence is CASSSWRGKNIQYF. CDR3 coding DNA: TGTGCCAGCAGTTCTTGGCGGGGCAAAAACATTCAGTACTTC.

The sample holds a few counts of this clonotype. The chain uses TRBV5-4 and TRBJ1-1; D uncertain. V lost 3 bases and J lost 5, with 23 bases in between. The CDR3 runs 17 residues. Per germline, CDR1 SGHNT and CDR2 YYREEE (reference sequence). In DNA, the CDR3 is TGTGCCAGCAGCTCCGACACACCCCTGATGATGAGAACTGAAGCTTTCTTT. It is translated as CASSSDTPLMMRTEAFF.

This clonotype was counted at least ten times. The gene calls are TRBV20-1 and TRBJ2-3; weak D call: TRBD1 (6 bases). Germline V gene data show CDR1 as DFQATT and CDR2 as SNEGSKA (reference sequence). Trimming cost V 7 bases and J 0 bases, with 11 bases left between them. The CDR3 runs to 13 residues. CDR3 in amino acids: CSVTGTSTDTQYF. CDR3 DNA: TGCAGTGTCACAGGGACAAGCACAGATACGCAGTATTTT.

This clonotype was detected ten times or more. As DNA, the CDR3 is TGTGCCAGCAGTTTAAGGTTGGGGGGCCCGGAGACCCAGTACTTC. As protein: CASSLRLGGPETQYF. The chain is built from TRBV12-3 or TRBV12-4 and TRBJ2-5; D may be TRBD1 or TRBD2 (6 bases each). The CDR3 has 15 amino acids. The ends were cut back, 2 bases at V and 5 bases at J, with 15 bases in the middle.

The chain links TRBV6-2 or TRBV6-3 to TRBJ1-6; D is ambiguous. Germline V gene data show CDR1 as MNHEY and CDR2 as SVGEGT. The ends were cut back, 0 bases at V and 13 bases at J, with 13 bases in the middle. The CDR3 totals 14 residues. The CDR3 protein is CASSYSTPIQPLHF. CDR3 bases: TGTGCCAGCAGTTACTCGACTCCAATTCAGCCCCTCCACTTT.

This clonotype was counted ten times or more. This sequence joins TRBV28 and TRBJ2-3, with D perhaps TRBD2 (5 bases). The CDR3 covers 16 residues. Deletions cut 7 bases from V and 0 bases from J, with 17 bases between. Germline CDR1 MDHEN, CDR2 SYDVKM. The CDR3 region has the DNA TGTGCCAGCATATCCCACCGGACTGCTAGCACAGATACGCAGTATTTT. It encodes CASISHRTASTDTQYF.

A few counts support this clonotype. V usage is TRBV12-3 or TRBV12-4 and J usage is TRBJ1-4; 7 positions agree with TRBD1. Trimming removed 5 bases from V and 8 bases from J; junction bases left unmatched: 11. This CDR3 comprises 15 residues. CDR3 nucleotide sequence: TGTGCCAGCAGTCCGCCCGACAGGGCCCCAGAAAAACTGTTTTTT. It yields the protein CASSPPDRAPEKLFF.

This clonotype was seen repeatedly, ten times or more. This chain uses TRBV18 with TRBJ1-1; D gene uncertain. The germline CDR1 and CDR2 sequences are KGHSH and LQKENI. Trimming shortened V by 2 bases and J by 1 base, and 8 bases separated the two germline ends. The CDR3 extends over 14 amino acids. The CDR3 bases are TGTGCCAGCTCACCAAGGCAGCAGAACACTGAAGCTTTCTTT. It specifies CASSPRQQNTEAFF.